This T cell receptor beta chain was captured by sequencing in a study of cytomegalovirus exposure and HLA in healthy donors (TCRdb year 2017). At the level of the whole study: An earlier analysis of more than 550 of the donors reported 250 to 350 Gb of sequence data and 90 million to 120 million unique TCR beta sequences obtained from about 179 million T cells. Every repertoire in the discovery cohort had been generated on one and the same sequencing platform. On average, roughly 240,000 unique TCR beta nucleotide sequences were sequenced per donor among some 420 genotyped donors of the cohort, with roughly 19% of those sequences being non-productive. The study combined high-throughput TCR immunosequencing, statistical association of individual TCRs with disease status, and machine learning to predict cytomegalovirus infection status. To study patterns of TCR occurrence, a later analysis re-analyzed previously published TCR beta repertoires from 666 donors and added high-resolution HLA genotyping. In an earlier analysis of around 540 of the donors, high-throughput TCR beta sequencing was used to judge whether each TCR beta V gene segment behaved as functional or pseudogenic. The number of typed donors differed by locus: 629-630 for A, B, C, DRB1 and DQB1; approximately 520 for DQA1; around 610 for DPA1; and roughly 470 for DPB1. The T cell repertoires of roughly 660 subjects were profiled by immunosequencing and related to cytomegalovirus serostatus. An early release that covered roughly 600 HLA-typed donors contained approximately 300 gigabases of sequencing data and 70 million to 100 million unique TCR sequences. Both class I and class II loci were covered by HLA typing, at four-digit resolution. A later genetic analysis took genome-wide SNP genotypes for about three fifths of the 666 donors and used that subset as a discovery cohort. Of the roughly 400 genotyped donors, 81% fell in the genetic ancestry cluster associated with self-reported Caucasian donors. In the later analysis, no new phenotypic data were used to find candidate immune exposures; instead, reliance was placed on TCR beta sequences and their occurrence across donors. A few DR-DQ haplotypes were treated as single units for association and clustering because of strong linkage in the cohort. Donor age, sex, ethnicity and CMV serostatus were compiled alongside the repertoire data. The aim of the study was to test whether cataloging public T cell receptors could identify signatures of past pathogen exposure. Along with the roughly 700-subject first cohort, a separate validation cohort of over 90 different subjects was used.

The cohort comprised around 690 healthy bone marrow donors. All cohort members were sampled while nominally healthy, although unrecorded immune exposures were likely present. The donor was CMV seropositive and belonged to the group of 250 to 300 seropositive cohort members. Every donor gave a peripheral blood sample, and the peripheral blood mononuclear cells from that sample were used for TCR beta sequencing. The Qiagen DNeasy Blood Extraction Kit was used to extract genomic DNA from the blood cell samples. A note on this clone: The antigen it binds to is not known. The sample holds no much larger clone one base away, and base qualities are not on file.

Including the terminal cysteine and phenylalanine, the CDR3 comprises 17 residues. Of all the DNA, just the CDR3 is kept, 51 bases in frame from base 1. Compared with germline, V lacks 0 bases and J lacks 5 bases; bases without a gene match: 11. Based on the germline V gene, the CDR1 and CDR2 sequences are ENHRY and SYGVKD. Points the paper makes about the study in general: The classifier was reported to diagnose cytomegalovirus status with high specificity and sensitivity in both the original cohort and the validation cohort. The study listed approximately 150 TCR beta chains as associated with cytomegalovirus. The sequencing pipeline was judged likely to have produced a cluster of highly shared sequence variants as a technical artifact. Roughly 15 rarely observed V segments, including chromosome 9 orphons, were excluded from the earlier analysis of almost 600 of the donors because counts were too low. Strong co-occurrence of HLA alleles, especially DR and DQ, made assigning TCR associations to individual alleles difficult. In this cohort, only TCR beta chains were sequenced, and detectable features were limited by the absence of alpha or paired-chain data. Most CMV-associated TCR beta chains appeared to be HLA-restricted in a later analysis, and the HLA associations seemed to be driven largely by CMV exposure. A further reported finding was that TCR beta sequences accurately predicted the HLA-A and HLA-B alleles for most subjects in the first cohort. In a later analysis, over 15,000 TCR beta sequences were associated with specific HLA alleles at a false discovery rate of 0.05. A later analysis reported that several top co-occurrence clusters appeared linked to parvovirus B19, influenza, CMV and Epstein-Barr virus. Some IMGT-functional V segments, including TRBV6-2 and TRBV6-3, could not be distinguished by the 87-base-pair reads and were therefore excluded. Correlated functional status among segregating V segments might reflect linkage disequilibrium, but an unknown experimental factor could not be ruled out. In a later genetic analysis, fewer N-insertions in productive TCRs were reported among donors in an Asian-associated ancestry cluster than the roughly 700-donor mean. Immune exposure information for the cohort was limited to CMV serostatus. In a later analysis, the rate of TCR association differed among HLA loci, with DRB1 alleles having the most associated TCRs and HLA-C alleles having the fewest. Compared with equally common non-associated chains, HLA-associated TCR beta chains in a later analysis were more clonally expanded and had lower generation probabilities. V-gene and J-gene trimming of TCR beta chains was associated with a missense DCLRE1C variant in a later genetic analysis, and the association was replicated in an independent cohort. Most TCR sequences were observed very rarely across donors, whereas some public TCRs were present in many individuals. In an earlier analysis of some 550 of the donors, most TCR beta V segments were observed in productive rearrangements about 90% or about 30% of the time, broadly matching IMGT annotations. A few of the identified cytomegalovirus-associated TCR beta chains were confirmed in vitro to be specific for cytomegalovirus antigens. Because HLA typing was missing for some donors at each locus, association tests included only the typed subset. It was suggested by the authors that the approach could potentially be generalized to other disease states and immunological phenotypes. Presence/absence analyses assumed roughly uniform sequencing depth across donors, an assumption that may not hold.

Library preparation used the immunoSEQ multiplex PCR assay. For the multiplex PCR, a mixture combining 60 forward primers for TCR Vbeta segments and 13 reverse primers for TCR Jbeta segments was used. A multiplex PCR assay on genomic DNA amplified the CDR3 region of rearranged TCR beta genes. On the Illumina HiSeq System, the amplified TCR beta libraries were sequenced as 87-base-pair reads. Per the source publication's procedure: A later analysis counted about 80 million unique TCR beta chains across the 666 repertoires, and 10 million to 12 million of these chains were shared by at least two donors. A nearest-neighbor algorithm error-corrected the raw reads and collapsed the reads into unique sequences, merging closely related sequences to remove PCR and sequencing errors. Alignment of CDR3 sequences to IMGT reference sequences was used to assign V, D and J gene segments. For a sequence to be retained, a match of at least six nucleotides was required to both a V gene segment and a J gene segment. A rearrangement was called productive if the CDR3 had no stop codons and remained in frame with V and J, and every other rearrangement was called non-productive. Following IMGT convention, CDR3 was defined as the stretch from the second conserved V-encoded cysteine up to the conserved J-encoded phenylalanine. The earlier analysis of 500 to 600 of the donors excluded sequences that lacked an unambiguous match to a single V gene segment. In an earlier analysis of 500 to 750 of the donors, V segments were called functional above 56.7% productive rearrangements and were called segregating when the between-donor standard deviation exceeded 5%. To diagnose cytomegalovirus status from the catalog of TCR beta chain sequences, a statistical classification framework was built. V and J gene assignment, in a later analysis, came from comparing TCR nucleotide sequences with IMGT/GENE-DB human TR gene sequences. Using the TCRdist pipeline, a later analysis assigned CDR3 sequences along with most-parsimonious VDJ recombination scenarios. A later analysis defined each TCR beta chain by its CDR3 amino acid sequence plus V-gene family, and excluded reads lacking a unique V-gene family. As a way to deal with suspected cross-contamination and a sequencing artifact, a later analysis dropped hundreds of nucleotide sequences that were highly shared and had low generation probability. A later analysis calculated a clonal expansion index for each public chain from normalized within-repertoire ranks of inferred template counts. In a later analysis, generation probabilities were computed using a VDJ recombination model fitted to out-of-frame rearrangements, and the results were checked against IGoR. In a later analysis, hypergeometric tests were used to score TCR-TCR, TCR-HLA and TCR-CMV co-occurrence, with a repertoire-size bias correction applied to TCR pairs. To estimate false discovery rates, a later analysis permuted the HLA or CMV assignments 20 times. In a later analysis, co-occurring TCRs were grouped using DBSCAN, with TCRdist sequence similarity added in when clustering inside HLA-allele-positive subsets. Repertoires with fewer than 30,000 or more than 120,000 public chains, plus five repertoires with anomalous nucleotide sharing, were excluded from co-occurrence clustering. Drawn from immuneACCESS, this table holds only the in-frame rearrangements with V and J called that TCRdb kept. Clones are partly lost; checked studies trace under half to an unresolved V gene and leave the rest unexplained. V and J calls and clone size are copied from that table; D and trimming were computed from the DNA. A total of approximately 240,000 clones appear in this sample, 77% of them only once. The top ten constitute around 2.9% of the sample.

The sample consisted of PBMCs. The TCR was taken from a woman aged 55-69 years in good health and CMV-seropositive. Rearrangement joined TRBV10-3 to TRBJ2-5; the junction holds 8 bases that match TRBD1. The CDR3 region: CAISESNLTGGMETQYF. In nucleotides, the sequence is TGTGCCATCAGTGAGTCGAACCTCACAGGGGGGATGGAGACCCAGTACTTC.